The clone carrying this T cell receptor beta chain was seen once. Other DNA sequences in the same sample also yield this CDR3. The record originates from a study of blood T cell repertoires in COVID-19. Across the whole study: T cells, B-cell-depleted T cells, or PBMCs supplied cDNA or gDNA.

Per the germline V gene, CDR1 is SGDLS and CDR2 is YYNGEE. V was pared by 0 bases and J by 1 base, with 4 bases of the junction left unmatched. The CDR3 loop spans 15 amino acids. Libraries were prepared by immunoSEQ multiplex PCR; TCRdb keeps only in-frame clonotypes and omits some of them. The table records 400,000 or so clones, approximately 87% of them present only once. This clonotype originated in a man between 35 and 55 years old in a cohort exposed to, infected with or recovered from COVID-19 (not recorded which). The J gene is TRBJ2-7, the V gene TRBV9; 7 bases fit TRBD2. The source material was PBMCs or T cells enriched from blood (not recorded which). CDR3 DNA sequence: TGTGCCAGCAGCGTAGGAGTTAGCGGGTCCTACGAGCAGTACTTC. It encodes CASSVGVSGSYEQYF.